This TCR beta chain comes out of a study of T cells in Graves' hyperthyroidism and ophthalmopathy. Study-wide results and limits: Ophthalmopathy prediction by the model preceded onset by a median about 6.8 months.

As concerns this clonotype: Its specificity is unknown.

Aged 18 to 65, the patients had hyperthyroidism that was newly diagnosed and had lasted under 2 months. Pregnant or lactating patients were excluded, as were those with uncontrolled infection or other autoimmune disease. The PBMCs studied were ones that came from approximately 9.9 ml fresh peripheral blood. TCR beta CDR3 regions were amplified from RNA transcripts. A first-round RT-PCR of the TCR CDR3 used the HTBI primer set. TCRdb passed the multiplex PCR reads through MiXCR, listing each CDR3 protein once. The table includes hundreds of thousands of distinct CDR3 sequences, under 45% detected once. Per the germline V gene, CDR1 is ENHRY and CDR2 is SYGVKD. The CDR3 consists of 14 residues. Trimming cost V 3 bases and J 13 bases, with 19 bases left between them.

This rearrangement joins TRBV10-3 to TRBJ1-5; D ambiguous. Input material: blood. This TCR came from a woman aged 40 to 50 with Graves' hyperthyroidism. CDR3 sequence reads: CAISDSKGGSNQHF. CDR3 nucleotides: TGTGCCATCAGTGATAGTAAGGGAGGAAGCAATCAGCATTTT.